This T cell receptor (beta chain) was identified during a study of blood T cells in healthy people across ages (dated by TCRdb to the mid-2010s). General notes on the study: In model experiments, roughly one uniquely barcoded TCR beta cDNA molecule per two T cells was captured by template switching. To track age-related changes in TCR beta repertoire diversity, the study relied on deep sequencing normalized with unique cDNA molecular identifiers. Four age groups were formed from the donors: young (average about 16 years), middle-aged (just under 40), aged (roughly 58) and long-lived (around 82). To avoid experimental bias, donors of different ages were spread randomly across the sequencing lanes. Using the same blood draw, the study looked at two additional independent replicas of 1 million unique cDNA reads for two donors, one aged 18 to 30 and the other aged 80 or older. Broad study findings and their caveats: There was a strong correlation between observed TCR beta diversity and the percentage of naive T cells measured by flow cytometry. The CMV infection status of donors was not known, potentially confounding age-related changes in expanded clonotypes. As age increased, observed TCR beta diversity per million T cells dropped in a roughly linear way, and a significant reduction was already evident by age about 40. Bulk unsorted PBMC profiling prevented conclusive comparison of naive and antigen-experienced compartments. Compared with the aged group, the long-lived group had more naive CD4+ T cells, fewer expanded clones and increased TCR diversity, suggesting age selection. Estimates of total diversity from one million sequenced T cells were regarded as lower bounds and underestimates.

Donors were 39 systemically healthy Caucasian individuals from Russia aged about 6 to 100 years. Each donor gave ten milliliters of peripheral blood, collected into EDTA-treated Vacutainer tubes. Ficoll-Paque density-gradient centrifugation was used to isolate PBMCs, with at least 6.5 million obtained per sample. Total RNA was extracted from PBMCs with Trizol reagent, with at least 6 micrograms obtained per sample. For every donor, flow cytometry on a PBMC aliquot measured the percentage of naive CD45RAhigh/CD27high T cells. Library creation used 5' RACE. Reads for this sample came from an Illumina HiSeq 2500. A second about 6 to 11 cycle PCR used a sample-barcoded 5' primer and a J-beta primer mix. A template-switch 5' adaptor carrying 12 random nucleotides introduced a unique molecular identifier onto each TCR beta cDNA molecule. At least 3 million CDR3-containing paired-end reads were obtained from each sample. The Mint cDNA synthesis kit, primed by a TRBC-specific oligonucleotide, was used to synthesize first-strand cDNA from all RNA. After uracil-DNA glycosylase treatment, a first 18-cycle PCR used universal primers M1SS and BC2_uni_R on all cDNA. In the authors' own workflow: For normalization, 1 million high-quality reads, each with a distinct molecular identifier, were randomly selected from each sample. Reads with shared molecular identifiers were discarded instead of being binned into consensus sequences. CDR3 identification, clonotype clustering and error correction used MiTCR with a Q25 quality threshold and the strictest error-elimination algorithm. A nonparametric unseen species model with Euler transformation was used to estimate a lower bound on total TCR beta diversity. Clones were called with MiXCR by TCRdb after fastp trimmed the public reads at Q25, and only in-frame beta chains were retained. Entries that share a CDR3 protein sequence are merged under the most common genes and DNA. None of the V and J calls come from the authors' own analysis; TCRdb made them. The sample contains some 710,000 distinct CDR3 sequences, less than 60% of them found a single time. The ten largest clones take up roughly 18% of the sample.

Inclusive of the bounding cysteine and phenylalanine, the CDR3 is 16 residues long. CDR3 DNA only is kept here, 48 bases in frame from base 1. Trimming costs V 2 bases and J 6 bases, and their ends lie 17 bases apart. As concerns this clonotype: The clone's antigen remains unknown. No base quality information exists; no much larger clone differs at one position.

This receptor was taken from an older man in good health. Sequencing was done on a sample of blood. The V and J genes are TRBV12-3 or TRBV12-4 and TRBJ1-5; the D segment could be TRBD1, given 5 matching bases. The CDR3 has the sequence CASSLSGGVLGQPQHF. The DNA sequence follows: TGTGCCAGCAGTTTATCCGGAGGGGTTCTCGGTCAGCCCCAGCATTTT.